Listed here are 6 T cell receptor beta chains from one sample, sequenced in a study of blood T cell repertoires in COVID-19. TCRdb's table, derived via immunoSEQ multiplex PCR, lists solely in-frame clones and lacks some. Of about 210,000 clones in the sample, 65% to 90% were seen once. Input material: peripheral blood. The receptor set was obtained from a man aged 45 to 65 with active or convalescent COVID-19.

The CDR3 DNA follows: TGTGCCAGTAGTATAGGTTACAGGGGGCGCGGGGAGACCCAGTACTTC. Translation: CASSIGYRGRGETQYF. The chain carries TRBV19 and TRBJ2-5, with 9 bases identical to TRBD1. CDR1 is LNHDA, CDR2 SQIVND, per germline (reference sequence). The CDR3 is 16 amino acids. J lost 5 bases, V lost 1 base, and 8 bases had no gene match.

The chain has TRBV27 and TRBJ1-5; 10 bases line up with TRBD1. This CDR3 has 16 residues. The V gene end was trimmed by 5 bases and the J gene end by 2 bases; junction bases not matched to a gene: 6. CDR1 MNHEY and CDR2 SMNVEV come from the germline V gene (reference sequence). DNA for the CDR3: TGTGCCAGCAGTCCGGGGACAGGGGAACGCAATCAGCCCCAGCATTTT. This codes for CASSPGTGERNQPQHF.

The chain recombines TRBV11-2 with TRBJ2-1; a possible D gene is TRBD2 (6 bases). This CDR3 contains 13 residues. The germline V gene has CDR1 SGHAT and CDR2 FQNNGV. Trimming left V 1 base short and J 6 bases short, with 7 bases between. The CDR3 is CASSLVTSNEQFF. As DNA, the CDR3 is TGTGCCAGCAGCTTAGTGACTAGCAATGAGCAGTTCTTC. The entire variable domain, with the rest obtained from reference TRBV11-2 and TRBJ2-1, is as follows: EAGVAQSPRYKIIEKRQSVAFWCNPISGHATLYWYQQILGQGPKLLIQFQNNGVVDDSQLPKDRFSAERLKGVDSTLKIQPAKLEDSAVYLCASSLVTSNEQFFGPGTRLTVL.

The rearrangement uses TRBV5-1 and TRBJ2-1; 8 bases map to TRBD2. J lost 2 bases, V lost 2 bases, and 3 bases had no gene match. The V gene's germline CDR1 is SGHRS and CDR2 YFSETQ. This CDR3 contains 15 residues. CDR3 in amino acids: CASSFGLAAYNEQFF. As DNA, the CDR3 is TGCGCCAGCAGCTTCGGACTAGCCGCCTACAATGAGCAGTTCTTC.

This chain joins TRBV7-2 and TRBJ2-5; the match to TRBD2 covers 9 bases. V lost 8 bases to trimming and J lost 5 bases; unmatched junction nucleotides: 9. There are 14 residues in the CDR3. Germline-derived CDR1 and CDR2 are SGHTA and FQGNSA. DNA for the CDR3: TGTGCCAGCGACGTAGCGGGAGCAGGCGAGACCCAGTACTTC. Protein sequence: CASDVAGAGETQYF.

This chain uses TRBV27 with TRBJ1-4, with 7 bases aligning to TRBD1. Looked up from germline, CDR1 is MNHEY and CDR2 is SMNVEV (reference sequence). V dropped 4 bases and J dropped 3; count of bases not matched to a gene: 11. The CDR3 contains 17 residues. The DNA of the CDR3 is TGTGCCAGCAGTTCCCAAACGACAGGGCTACCTAATGAAAAACTGTTTTTT. This codes for CASSSQTTGLPNEKLFF.